This T cell receptor beta chain was recorded in a study of control samples from healthy donors and cancer patients. Germline values: CDR1 MNHEY, CDR2 SMNVEV (reference sequence). V was cut by 8 bases and J by 0 bases, with 14 bases left in between. This CDR3 contains 15 residues. Here immunoSEQ multiplex PCR was the method, and the copy in TCRdb shows in-frame clones only, minus some. The repertoire holds roughly 200,000 clones, with just under 95% as singletons. This TCR derives from a man aged 45 to 65 in good health. Material for sequencing was blood. The V call is TRBV27, the J call TRBJ1-5; a possible D gene is TRBD1 (5 bases). CDR3 in amino acids: CASSQGGNSNQPQHF. DNA for the CDR3: TGTGCCAGCTCGCAGGGAGGAAATAGCAATCAGCCCCAGCATTTT.